The 30 T cell receptor beta chains presented below share a single source sample, sequenced in a study of T-cell reconstitution after alpha-beta-depleted transplantation in children. Unique molecular identifiers were built into the TCRbeta library. TCRdb reprocessed the PCR reads via MiXCR and lists one record per CDR3 protein. Of approximately 510,000 distinct CDR3 sequences detected, approximately 20% appear once; the ten largest clones hold 2.5% to 4%. The sample was PBMCs from the stem cell graft donor, taken from the stem cell graft. The source is a human donor who donated a stem cell graft to a child with acute lymphoblastic leukemia.

The V call is TRBV27, the J call TRBJ2-6, with 10 nucleotides matching TRBD1. Germline V CDR1 and CDR2: MNHEY, SMNVEV (reference sequence). This CDR3 has 17 amino acids. Unmatched junction bases numbered 7, after V lost 5 bases and J lost 3 bases. The CDR3 DNA follows: TGTGCCAGCAGTCTCCTGACAGGGGGCTTTGGGGCCAACGTCCTGACTTTC. Translated, it gives CASSLLTGGFGANVLTF.

This clonotype has just a few counts. This chain uses TRBV5-1 with TRBJ2-1; a weak D match, TRBD2 (6 bases). The CDR3 has 15 amino acids. Germline CDR1 is SGHRS and CDR2 is YFSETQ. Trimming stripped 3 bases from V and 6 bases from J, with 16 bases between. The CDR3 region has the DNA TGCGCCAGCAGCTGGTTAAGCGGGCGAGGCAATGAGCAGTTCTTC. Translating gives CASSWLSGRGNEQFF.

The V and J genes are TRBV2 and TRBJ1-1; 7 bases are a match to TRBD1. CDR1 and CDR2 (germline): SNHLY, FYNNEI. The CDR3 is made up of 13 amino acids. V shed 6 bases and J 4 bases; nucleotides not matched to a gene: 5. The CDR3 is CASRRDRPTEAFF. The CDR3 nucleotides are TGTGCCAGCAGAAGGGACAGACCCACTGAAGCTTTCTTT. Combining the CDR3 with reference TRBV2 and TRBJ1-1 gives the whole variable domain EPEVTQTPSHQVTQMGQEVILRCVPISNHLYFYWYRQILGQKVEFLVSFYNNEISEKSEIFDDQFSVERPDGSNFTLKIRSTKLEDSAMYFCASRRDRPTEAFFGQGTRLTVV.

In this sample, this clonotype turned up a few times. The chain carries TRBV12-3 or TRBV12-4 and TRBJ2-3, with D possibly being TRBD2 (6 bases). Trimming stripped 4 bases from V and 1 base from J, with 12 bases between. The CDR3 sequence is 15 residues long. The CDR3 loop is CASSSSGRGTDTQYF. Here the CDR3 DNA reads TGTGCCAGCAGTTCCTCCGGGAGAGGCACAGATACGCAGTATTTT.

The chain uses TRBV7-9 and TRBJ2-7; D gene uncertain. Trimming shortened V by 5 bases and J by 0 bases, and 8 bases separated the two germline ends. This CDR3 comprises 13 residues. The germline V gene encodes CDR1 SEHNR and CDR2 FQNEAQ (reference sequence). The CDR3 sequence: CASSTPSSYEQYF. The CDR3 bases are TGTGCCAGCAGCACACCCAGCTCCTACGAGCAGTACTTC. Full variable domain (remainder filled in from reference TRBV7-9 and TRBJ2-7): DTGVSQNPRHKITKRGQNVTFRCDPISEHNRLYWYRQTLGQGPEFLTYFQNEAQLEKSRLLSDRFSAERPKGSFSTLEIQRTEQGDSAMYLCASSTPSSYEQYFGPGTRLTVT.

The CDR3 DNA is TGCGCCAGCAGCCAAGATTTGGGCCAGGGGGCAGATACGCAGTATTTT. This sequence encodes CASSQDLGQGADTQYF. The rearrangement links TRBV4-1 to TRBJ2-3; 7 bases match TRBD1. The length of the CDR3 is 16 residues. The trim removed 0 bases at V and 4 bases at J, leaving 7 bases unmatched. Looked up from germline, CDR1 is MGHRA and CDR2 is YSYEKL.

The genes are TRBV12-3 or TRBV12-4 and TRBJ2-1; TRBD2 is a possible D gene (5 bases). V was pared by 0 bases and J by 8 bases, with 11 bases between. This CDR3 is built from 14 residues. This CDR3 is CASSLARRDHEQFF. CDR3 sequence (DNA): TGTGCCAGCAGTTTAGCGCGTCGGGATCATGAGCAGTTCTTC.

V is TRBV29-1 and J is TRBJ1-2, with a weak D call TRBD1 (5 bases). The germline V gene has CDR1 SQVTM and CDR2 ANQGSEA. CDR3 length equals 13 residues. Trimming took 7 bases from V and 10 from J, leaving 22 bases between them. CDR3 sequence (DNA): TGCAGCGGGACACAGGATCCTAGGGCCCCCTACACCTTC. Translating it yields CSGTQDPRAPYTF. Complete variable domain (other parts from reference TRBV29-1 and TRBJ1-2): SAVISQKPSRDICQRGTSLTIQCQVDSQVTMMFWYRQQPGQSLTLIATANQGSEATYESGFVIDKFPISRPNLTFSTLTVSNMSPEDSSIYLCSGTQDPRAPYTFGSGTRLTVV.

This clonotype was observed at least ten times. J is TRBJ2-5 and V is TRBV6-1, with D maybe TRBD1 (5 bases). Germline loops: CDR1 MNHNS, CDR2 SASEGT. The CDR3 consists of 13 residues. Trimming took 4 bases from V and 4 from J, leaving 10 bases between them. The CDR3 here is CASSVGEPETQYF. The CDR3 DNA is TGTGCCAGCAGTGTAGGGGAACCAGAGACCCAGTACTTC.

The chain employs TRBV12-3 or TRBV12-4 and TRBJ2-7; D gene ambiguous. CDR3 size: 12 residues. The germline V and J ends were trimmed by 8 bases and 2 bases, with 10 bases remaining between them. DNA of the CDR3: TGTGCCAGCGGCCAAACACCCTACGAGCAGTACTTC. Its translation: CASGQTPYEQYF.

In this sample, this clonotype turned up a few times. This chain links TRBV7-8 with TRBJ2-2; TRBD1 aligns across 8 bases. CDR1 is SGHVS and CDR2 is FQNEAQ in the germline V gene. Trimming took 5 bases from V and 6 from J; bases not matched to a gene: 8. The CDR3 loop spans 15 amino acids. CDR3: CASSPPRGLAGELFF. In DNA form, the CDR3 reads TGTGCCAGCAGCCCCCCCAGGGGGCTGGCCGGGGAGCTGTTTTTT.

This clonotype was recorded a few times. The chain has TRBV20-1 and TRBJ1-3; D is ambiguous. Germline lookup yields CDR1 DFQATT and CDR2 SNEGSKA (reference sequence). The CDR3 is 12 residues long. Between the trimmed V and J ends, which lost 3 bases and 2 bases, there was a span of 5 bases. CDR3 in DNA: TGCAGTGCTAGGGCCCCTGGAAACACCATATATTTT. It is translated as CSARAPGNTIYF.

The table lists this clonotype with a few counts. The V and J genes are TRBV4-2 and TRBJ2-3, with 8 bases that match TRBD2. The CDR3 runs 14 residues. Germline values: CDR1 LGHNA, CDR2 YNFKEQ. Germline trimming cut 3 bases from V and 6 bases from J; bases unmatched to any gene: 5. CDR3 sequence: CASSQAGRADTQYF. The DNA of the CDR3 is TGTGCCAGCAGCCAGGCCGGGAGGGCGGATACGCAGTATTTT.

The chain carries TRBV5-1 and TRBJ2-5; tentative D call: TRBD2 (5 bases). CDR3 size: 14 residues. Between the trimmed V and J ends, which lost 4 bases and 5 bases, there was a span of 15 bases. Germline CDR1 is SGHRS and CDR2 is YFSETQ. CDR3 DNA sequence: TGCGCCAGCAGCCCCGGGGTACCCCAGGAGACCCAGTACTTC. Translating it yields CASSPGVPQETQYF.

The chain carries TRBV11-2 and TRBJ1-3; TRBD1 agrees at 8 bases. The V segment lost 4 bases and the J segment 3 bases; nucleotides outside the gene matches: 2. This CDR3 has 14 residues. CDR1 SGHAT and CDR2 FQNNGV come from the germline V gene. The CDR3 spells CASSWGQDGNTIYF. CDR3 coding DNA: TGTGCCAGCAGCTGGGGACAGGATGGAAACACCATATATTTT.

The genes are TRBV6-5 and TRBJ2-5; no clear D. This CDR3 has 16 residues. Germline V gene data show CDR1 as MNHEY and CDR2 as SVGAGI. The V end lost 1 base, the J end lost 4 bases, and 16 bases lay between the germline ends. The CDR3 coding sequence is TGTGCCAGCAGTTACTATGGCCCCTCGGCGAGAGAGACCCAGTACTTC. It yields the protein CASSYYGPSARETQYF.

The chain has TRBV7-9 and TRBJ2-7; the D gene is possibly TRBD2 (8 bases). Germline V gene data show CDR1 as SEHNR and CDR2 as FQNEAQ (reference sequence). The CDR3 is 16 residues long. Trimming removed 5 bases from V and 5 bases from J, with 22 bases in between. CDR3 DNA: TGTGCCAGCAGCGTAGGAGGGGGCGGACTAGCAGACGAGCAGTACTTC. This translates into CASSVGGGGLADEQYF.

The chain uses TRBV5-1 and TRBJ1-5, with D possibly TRBD1 on 6 matching bases. Germline CDR1 SGHRS, CDR2 YFSETQ. The V end was cut by 6 bases, the J end by 2 bases, with 15 bases between. The CDR3 is made up of 15 amino acids. The CDR3 protein is CASTTTPGGNQPQHF. In DNA form, the CDR3 reads TGCGCCAGCACTACGACCCCAGGGGGCAATCAGCCCCAGCATTTT.

There are a few counts of this clonotype. This chain joins TRBV4-1 and TRBJ1-2; D is unclear. The CDR3 is 16 residues long. Per germline, CDR1 MGHRA and CDR2 YSYEKL. The V end was cut by 3 bases, the J end by 1 base, with 15 bases between. CDR3 nucleotide sequence: TGCGCCAGCAGCCACCTCCCAGGCAACAGTAACTATGGCTACACCTTC. This gives the protein CASSHLPGNSNYGYTF.

The rearrangement uses TRBV12-3 or TRBV12-4 and TRBJ1-1, with 9 bases lining up with TRBD1. This CDR3 comprises 17 residues. Trimming cost V 5 bases and J 0 bases; bases outside gene matches: 10. In nucleotides, the CDR3 is TGTGCCAGCAGTCCACACGACAGGGGGAAAGTGAACACTGAAGCTTTCTTT. Protein product: CASSPHDRGKVNTEAFF.

This clonotype was observed a handful of times. The V gene is TRBV20-1, the J gene TRBJ1-1, with unresolved D. Germline V lookup: CDR1 DFQATT, CDR2 SNEGSKA (reference sequence). The V gene lost 6 bases and the J gene lost 1 base, with 15 bases spanning the gap. The CDR3 consists of 14 residues. For the CDR3, the DNA is TGCAGTGCACTGGACGGATACTCGAACACTGAAGCTTTCTTT. This encodes CSALDGYSNTEAFF.

The chain carries TRBV5-1 and TRBJ1-3; the D is unclear. V gave up 0 bases and J gave up 4 bases, with 20 bases separating them. This CDR3 has 18 amino acids. Germline-derived CDR1 and CDR2 are SGHRS and YFSETQ. The CDR3 sequence: CASSLAVVGIPPGNTIYF. CDR3 DNA: TGCGCCAGCAGCTTGGCAGTAGTCGGGATTCCGCCGGGAAACACCATATATTTT.

CDR3 sequence: CASSEARGFSYEQYF. The CDR3 nucleotides are TGTGCCAGCAGTGAAGCGCGGGGATTCTCCTACGAGCAGTACTTC. The genes are TRBV6-1 and TRBJ2-7; TRBD2 might be the D (6 bases). Germline lookup yields CDR1 MNHNS and CDR2 SASEGT. This CDR3 spans 15 amino acids. Deletions cut 0 bases from V and 0 bases from J, with 9 bases between.

The rearrangement joins TRBV3-1 to TRBJ2-7, with 10 bases that match TRBD2. The CDR3 spans 15 residues. Germline trimming cut 11 bases from V and 7 bases from J; bases unmatched to any gene: 17. Germline loops: CDR1 LGHDT, CDR2 YNNKEL (reference sequence). Here the CDR3 DNA reads TGTGCCTGCACCCAAGCACCTAGCGGGAGAGGTGAGCAGTACTTC. This sequence encodes CACTQAPSGRGEQYF.

The V gene is TRBV20-1, the J gene TRBJ1-2; TRBD1 is a possible D gene (6 bases). Germline V gives CDR1 DFQATT, CDR2 SNEGSKA (reference sequence). This CDR3 comprises 13 residues. V lost 5 bases and J 7 bases, leaving 17 bases between the germline ends. The DNA of the CDR3 is TGCAGTGCTCTCGGCGGGGGGGCGGGTGGCTACACCTTC. It is translated as CSALGGGAGGYTF.

V gene TRBV11-2 combines with J gene TRBJ2-7; 9 bases align to TRBD1. V gave up 8 bases and J gave up 3 bases; unmatched junction bases: 5. Germline CDR1 is SGHAT and CDR2 is FQNNGV. The length of the CDR3 is 13 residues. The CDR3: CASSDRGVYEQYF. DNA of the CDR3: TGTGCCAGCTCTGACAGGGGGGTCTACGAGCAGTACTTC.

This clonotype was counted a few times. This rearrangement joins TRBV15 to TRBJ2-2; D ambiguous. The V gene's germline CDR1 is LNHNV and CDR2 YYDKDF (reference sequence). The CDR3 spans 16 residues. The V gene lost 5 bases and the J gene lost 0 bases, with 13 bases spanning the gap. The CDR3 DNA reads as TGTGCCACCAGCTTGTATGACACGTCGAACACCGGGGAGCTGTTTTTT. Amino acid sequence: CATSLYDTSNTGELFF.

In its sample, this clonotype was seen a few times. This chain uses TRBV6-1 with TRBJ2-7; 7 bases fit TRBD1. The V gene's germline CDR1 is MNHNS and CDR2 SASEGT. CDR3 size: 19 residues. The V gene end was trimmed by 1 base and the J gene end by 2 bases; junction bases not matched to a gene: 17. Written as DNA, the CDR3 is TGTGCCAGCAGTGAAGGTTATTTCGGAGTGGGGGACAGCGCCTACGAGCAGTACTTC. The encoded protein is CASSEGYFGVGDSAYEQYF.

This clonotype was found a few times. The chain employs TRBV15 and TRBJ2-7, with TRBD1 matching over 9 bases. Germline CDR1 is LNHNV and CDR2 is YYDKDF (reference sequence). This CDR3 region has 16 residues. The J segment lost 2 bases and the V segment lost 0 bases, leaving 5 bases of the junction unmatched. This CDR3 reads CATSRDTWTGAYEQYF. In nucleotides, the CDR3 is TGTGCCACCAGCAGAGATACCTGGACAGGGGCCTACGAGCAGTACTTC.

The V gene is TRBV5-4, the J gene TRBJ2-1, with D possibly matching TRBD2 (5 bases). This CDR3 has 13 amino acids. Trimming shortened V by 2 bases and J by 5 bases, and 8 bases separated the two germline ends. CDR1 SGHNT and CDR2 YYREEE come from the germline V gene (reference sequence). The CDR3 coding sequence is TGTGCCAGCAGCTTCCGGGGAAACAATGAGCAGTTCTTC. It is translated as CASSFRGNNEQFF.